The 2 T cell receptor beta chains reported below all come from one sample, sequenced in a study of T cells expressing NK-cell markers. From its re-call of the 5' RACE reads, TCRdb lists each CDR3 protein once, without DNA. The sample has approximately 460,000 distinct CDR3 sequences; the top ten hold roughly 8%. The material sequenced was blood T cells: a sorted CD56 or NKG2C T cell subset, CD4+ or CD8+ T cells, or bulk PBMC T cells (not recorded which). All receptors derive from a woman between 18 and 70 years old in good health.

The CDR3 region is CASSPPRPQGNEQFF. V is TRBV7-9 and J is TRBJ2-1; as DNA is missing, the TRBD1 call by TCRdb cannot be tested. The CDR3 sequence is 15 residues long. CDR1 SEHNR and CDR2 FQNEAQ come from the germline V gene (reference sequence).

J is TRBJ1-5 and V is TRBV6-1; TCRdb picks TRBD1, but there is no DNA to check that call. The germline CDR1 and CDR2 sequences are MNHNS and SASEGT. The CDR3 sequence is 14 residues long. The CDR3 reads CASSQVAQGEPQHF.